One sample yielded the 28 T cell receptor beta chains listed below, sequenced in a study of shared T cell receptors in the human thymus. Clones were sequenced by immunoSEQ multiplex PCR, and TCRdb holds only the in-frame ones, with some missing. This table has 700,000 or so clones, approximately 83% appearing once. Another study also made use of these data, one on human thymus T cells.

Source material: thymocytes. Source of these receptors: a girl in the first two years of life with a congenital heart defect.

For the CDR3, the DNA is TGTGCCAGCAGTGAACCTAGCGGGGGGCAGGAGACCCAGTACTTC. Its translation: CASSEPSGGQETQYF. J is TRBJ2-5 and V is TRBV6-1, with 11 bases that match TRBD2. The germline V gene encodes CDR1 MNHNS and CDR2 SASEGT. V lost 2 bases to trimming and J lost 5 bases; unmatched junction nucleotides: 4. The CDR3 is 15 residues long.

There are a few counts of this clone. The chain employs TRBV19 and TRBJ2-6, with 10 bases lining up with TRBD1. From germline, CDR1 is LNHDA and CDR2 SQIVND (reference sequence). This CDR3 is 18 amino acids long. V lost 5 bases to trimming and J lost 1 base; unmatched junction nucleotides: 8. The CDR3 DNA reads TGTGCCAGTAGTTTCCGGACAGGGGGGGAATCTGGGGCCAACGTCCTGACTTTC. Protein: CASSFRTGGESGANVLTF.

The genes are TRBV5-6 and TRBJ1-3, with D possibly being TRBD1 (5 bases). There are 15 residues in the CDR3. Looked up from germline, CDR1 is SGHDT and CDR2 is YYEEEE. The V end lost 2 bases, the J end lost 2 bases, and 11 bases lay between the germline ends. The CDR3 is CASSFQGGAGNTIYF. Written as DNA, the CDR3 is TGTGCCAGCAGCTTCCAGGGCGGGGCTGGAAACACCATATATTTT.

This clone occurred once. The chain recombines TRBV15 with TRBJ2-1; tentative D call: TRBD2 (6 bases). The CDR3 length is 15 residues. Trimming removed 0 bases from V and 5 bases from J, with 11 bases in between. CDR1 is LNHNV and CDR2 is YYDKDF in the germline V gene (reference sequence). For the CDR3, the DNA is TGTGCCACCAGCAGAGATGCGGGACCAAACAATGAGCAGTTCTTC. Translating gives CATSRDAGPNNEQFF.

This clone was seen only once. This sequence joins TRBV27 and TRBJ2-5; TRBD2 matches 10 bases. The ends lost 8 bases at V and 4 bases at J; junction bases unmatched: 7. This CDR3 has 14 residues. Per germline, CDR1 MNHEY and CDR2 SMNVEV (reference sequence). The CDR3 nucleotides are TGTGCCAGCCGATGGACTAGCGGTGGAGAGACCCAGTACTTC. As protein: CASRWTSGGETQYF.

The chain links TRBV10-3 to TRBJ1-2; D unresolved. The germline V gene has CDR1 ENHRY and CDR2 SYGVKD. The V end lost 4 bases, the J end lost 8 bases, and 14 bases lay between the germline ends. CDR3 size: 13 residues. In DNA, the CDR3 is TGTGCCATCAGTGGCTGGGGAGTAGGCGGCTACACCTTC. The encoded protein is CAISGWGVGGYTF.

The chain's CDR3 is CASSSGVTGELFF. The CDR3, as DNA: TGTGCCAGCAGTTCAGGGGTCACCGGGGAGCTGTTTTTT. The chain uses TRBV27 and TRBJ2-2; tentative D call: TRBD1 (6 bases). This CDR3 contains 13 residues. V lost 4 bases, J lost 4 bases, and 7 bases lay in between. CDR1 MNHEY and CDR2 SMNVEV come from the germline V gene (reference sequence).

The V and J genes are TRBV19 and TRBJ1-5; 10 bases fit TRBD1. The CDR3 spans 15 residues. CDR1 is LNHDA, CDR2 SQIVND, per germline (reference sequence). Trimming removed 3 bases from V and 6 bases from J; junction bases left unmatched: 5. The CDR3 region has the DNA TGTGCCAGTAGTATTGGGACAGGGGTAGTTCAGCCCCAGCATTTT. It encodes CASSIGTGVVQPQHF.

The rearrangement uses TRBV19 and TRBJ1-4, with D unclear. CDR1 and CDR2 (germline): LNHDA, SQIVND (reference sequence). The CDR3 runs to 12 residues. V gave up 2 bases and J gave up 10 bases, with 8 bases separating them. The CDR3 sequence: CASSILAGKLFF. CDR3 bases: TGTGCCAGTAGTATACTGGCGGGAAAACTGTTTTTT.

CDR3 region: CASSLGPSIMNTEAFF. The CDR3 region has the DNA TGTGCCAGCAGCTTGGGGCCTAGCATTATGAACACTGAAGCTTTCTTT. This chain links TRBV5-6 with TRBJ1-1; D remains unclear. Germline CDR1 reads SGHDT; CDR2 reads YYEEEE. V dropped 0 bases and J dropped 0 bases, with 12 bases sitting between them. CDR3 length equals 16 residues.

The V call is TRBV15, the J call TRBJ1-6; D gene uncertain. The germline V gene encodes CDR1 LNHNV and CDR2 YYDKDF (reference sequence). The germline V and J ends were trimmed by 1 base and 4 bases, with 11 bases remaining between them. The CDR3 spans 16 residues. The CDR3 sequence: CATSRVGRTYNSPLHF. For the CDR3, the DNA is TGTGCCACCAGCAGAGTTGGGCGGACTTATAATTCACCCCTCCACTTT.

This clone was seen a single time. V usage is TRBV27 and J usage is TRBJ1-1; tentatively, D is TRBD1 (6 bases). CDR3 length: 17 residues. Germline V CDR1 and CDR2: MNHEY, SMNVEV (reference sequence). V dropped 2 bases and J dropped 0 bases, with 16 bases sitting between them. CDR3 residues: CASSLEGVTAMNTEAFF. The DNA for the CDR3 is TGTGCCAGCAGTTTAGAGGGGGTGACAGCTATGAACACTGAAGCTTTCTTT.

This chain joins TRBV5-6 and TRBJ2-2; TRBD2 aligns across 10 bases. Germline CDR1 reads SGHDT; CDR2 reads YYEEEE. The CDR3 has 17 residues. Trimming cost V 4 bases and J 3 bases; bases outside gene matches: 9. This chain's CDR3 is CASSPGAGGPDTGELFF. CDR3 bases: TGTGCCAGCAGCCCGGGAGCGGGGGGGCCAGACACCGGGGAGCTGTTTTTT.

J is TRBJ2-7 and V is TRBV19; 11 bases are shared with TRBD1. This CDR3 has 16 amino acids. Trimming removed 7 bases from V and 2 bases from J; junction bases left unmatched: 10. Germline-derived CDR1 and CDR2 are LNHDA and SQIVND (reference sequence). CDR3 loop: CASKWPGTGGPYEQYF. The CDR3 nucleotides read TGTGCCAGTAAGTGGCCAGGGACAGGGGGTCCCTACGAGCAGTACTTC.

The chain has TRBV6-5 and TRBJ2-3; TRBD1 might be the D (5 bases). Germline loops: CDR1 MNHEY, CDR2 SVGAGI. Trimming took off 4 bases at V and 4 bases at J, with 12 bases between the two ends. This CDR3 is built from 14 residues. CDR3 sequence (DNA): TGTGCCAGCAGTTTGTGGGGCCGGGCAGATACGCAGTATTTT. Translation gives CASSLWGRADTQYF.

The chain carries TRBV29-1 and TRBJ1-1; 11 bases are a match to TRBD1. Germline V lookup: CDR1 SQVTM, CDR2 ANQGSEA. V lost 7 bases and J lost 4; bases outside the gene matches: 8. The CDR3 is made up of 14 amino acids. CDR3 sequence reads: CSALYGTGGTEAFF. For the CDR3, the DNA is TGCAGCGCACTGTATGGGACAGGGGGCACTGAAGCTTTCTTT.

V usage is TRBV7-9 and J usage is TRBJ2-1; D possibly corresponds to TRBD2 (6 bases). Germline V gene sequence: CDR1 SEHNR, CDR2 FQNEAQ (reference sequence). The CDR3 is 16 amino acids. Trimming shortened V by 5 bases and J by 2 bases, and 16 bases separated the two germline ends. CDR3 bases: TGTGCCAGCAGCACATTTATGGAGGGGCCCTACAATGAGCAGTTCTTC. Amino acids: CASSTFMEGPYNEQFF.

J is TRBJ2-3 and V is TRBV29-1; a weak D match, TRBD1 (5 bases). The germline V gene encodes CDR1 SQVTM and CDR2 ANQGSEA. The CDR3 loop spans 17 amino acids. The ends were cut back, 4 bases at V and 4 bases at J, with 24 bases in the middle. The CDR3 protein is CSVGAGQGGAAADTQYF. Here the CDR3 DNA reads TGCAGCGTTGGGGCAGGCCAAGGTGGGGCGGCGGCAGATACGCAGTATTTT.

As regards this clone: This CDR3 is also generated by other DNA sequences in the sample. This chain connects TRBV13 to TRBJ1-1, with D unresolved. The CDR3 extends over 13 amino acids. CDR1 is PRHDT and CDR2 is FYEKMQ in the germline V gene (reference sequence). Trimming stripped 4 bases from V and 2 bases from J, with 8 bases between. Here the CDR3 reads CASSSTGNTEAFF. The CDR3 nucleotides are TGTGCCAGCAGCTCTACGGGAAACACTGAAGCTTTCTTT.

This chain links TRBV7-9 with TRBJ1-1, with 9 nucleotides matching TRBD1. This CDR3 is 16 amino acids long. V shed 0 bases, J shed 3 bases, and the junction held 5 bases outside the gene matches. CDR1 and CDR2 (germline): SEHNR, FQNEAQ (reference sequence). For the CDR3, the DNA is TGTGCCAGCAGCTTAGCTATCCGACAGGGGGACACTGAAGCTTTCTTT. It yields the protein CASSLAIRQGDTEAFF.

V usage is TRBV5-1 and J usage is TRBJ2-5; D perhaps matches TRBD2 (6 bases). V dropped 4 bases and J dropped 4 bases, with 20 bases sitting between them. The CDR3 runs 16 residues. Germline assignment: CDR1 SGHRS and CDR2 YFSETQ. In DNA form, the CDR3 reads TGCGCCAGCAGCGCGTTAACGGGACTTGGGGGAGAGACCCAGTACTTC. This sequence encodes CASSALTGLGGETQYF.

V usage is TRBV14 and J usage is TRBJ2-3, with 8 nucleotides matching TRBD1. CDR3 length: 15 residues. Germline CDR1 and CDR2: SGHDN and FVKESK. The V gene end was trimmed by 5 bases and the J gene end by 5 bases; junction bases not matched to a gene: 9. The CDR3 reads CASSLLRGREDTQYF. CDR3 sequence (DNA): TGTGCCAGCAGCTTACTCAGGGGGCGCGAAGATACGCAGTATTTT.

V gene TRBV7-3 combines with J gene TRBJ2-7; 8 nucleotides agree with TRBD1. From germline, CDR1 is SGHTA and CDR2 FQGTGA. The CDR3 length is 14 residues. V trimming: 2 bases; J trimming: 5 bases; junction bases outside the gene matches: 5. CDR3 nucleotide sequence: TGTGCCAGCAGCTTACGGCAGGGGGCCAACGAGCAGTACTTC. Encoded protein: CASSLRQGANEQYF.

The V gene is TRBV28, the J gene TRBJ1-2; 7 nucleotides align to TRBD1. Trimming took 3 bases from V and 4 from J; bases not matched to a gene: 8. Germline V gives CDR1 MDHEN, CDR2 SYDVKM. This CDR3 comprises 15 residues. The CDR3 spells CASSLRDRVSYGYTF. CDR3 sequence (DNA): TGTGCCAGCAGTTTGCGAGACAGGGTATCCTATGGCTACACCTTC.

CDR3 region: CASSLDAREAFF. CDR3 in DNA: TGTGCCAGCAGCTTGGATGCCAGGGAAGCTTTCTTT. This chain uses TRBV5-6 with TRBJ1-1; D remains unclear. The CDR3 totals 12 residues. Germline CDR1 reads SGHDT; CDR2 reads YYEEEE. V was pared by 0 bases and J by 8 bases, with 8 bases between.

This clone was seen just once. V usage is TRBV18 and J usage is TRBJ1-1, with TRBD1 identical over 7 bases. V was pared by 8 bases and J by 1 base, with 7 bases of the junction left unmatched. Germline V gene lookup returns CDR1 KGHSH and CDR2 LQKENI. This CDR3 is 14 amino acids long. The CDR3 DNA sequence: TGTGCCAGCACTGGGACAGCTACGAACACTGAAGCTTTCTTT. Its translation: CASTGTATNTEAFF. Full variable domain (outside the CDR3, taken from reference TRBV18 and TRBJ1-1): NAGVMQNPRHLVRRRGQEARLRCSPMKGHSHVYWYRQLPEEGLKFMVYLQKENIIDESGMPKERFSAEFPKEGPSILRIQQVVRGDSAAYFCASTGTATNTEAFFGQGTRLTVV.

This rearrangement joins TRBV6-5 to TRBJ1-5, with a possible D match to TRBD1 (5 bases). Looked up from germline, CDR1 is MNHEY and CDR2 is SVGAGI. V was pared by 6 bases and J by 0 bases, with 9 bases between. This CDR3 comprises 14 residues. The CDR3 here is CASREQASNQPQHF. CDR3 nucleotide sequence: TGTGCCAGCAGGGAACAGGCTAGCAATCAGCCCCAGCATTTT.

As for this clone: The same CDR3 arises from other DNA sequences in this sample as well. This chain connects TRBV7-2 to TRBJ2-7; D perhaps matches TRBD1 (5 bases). Trimming left V 0 bases short and J 3 bases short, with 6 bases between. The CDR3 has 13 residues. Germline V gene lookup returns CDR1 SGHTA and CDR2 FQGNSA. The CDR3 is CASSLAGVYEQYF. CDR3 in DNA: TGTGCCAGCAGCTTAGCAGGGGTCTACGAGCAGTACTTC.